These 17 T cell receptor beta chains came from one sample sequenced in a study of blood T cell repertoires in COVID-19. The table came from immunoSEQ multiplex PCR; TCRdb's copy has only in-frame clones and leaves some out. The table lists roughly 250,000 clones, roughly 80% of them singletons. Sequencing was done on a sample of peripheral blood. All receptors come from a woman of 80 years or more with acute or convalescent COVID-19.

The CDR3 loop is CATSDPSVGANYGYTF. The CDR3 coding sequence is TGTGCCACCAGTGATCCCTCCGTGGGGGCAAACTATGGCTACACCTTC. This chain uses TRBV24-1 with TRBJ1-2; a weak D match, TRBD1 (6 bases). V was shortened by 3 bases and J by 2 bases, with 15 bases between the two germline ends. This CDR3 has 16 residues. CDR1 KGHDR and CDR2 SFDVKD come from the germline V gene.

This chain links TRBV5-1 with TRBJ1-5; no reliable D call. V lost 4 bases, J lost 4 bases, and 9 bases lay in between. Germline lookup yields CDR1 SGHRS and CDR2 YFSETQ. The CDR3 extends over 13 amino acids. The CDR3 DNA reads TGCGCCAGCAGCAACGGGTTAAATCAGCCCCAGCATTTT. As protein: CASSNGLNQPQHF. The full variable domain, with the rest looked up from reference TRBV5-1 and TRBJ1-5, is KAGVTQTPRYLIKTRGQQVTLSCSPISGHRSVSWYQQTPGQGLQFLFEYFSETQRNKGNFPGRFSGRQFSNSRSEMNVSTLELGDSALYLCASSNGLNQPQHFGDGTRLSIL.

This chain joins TRBV28 and TRBJ1-2; possibly TRBD1 for D (6 bases). The CDR3 consists of 15 residues. The germline V and J ends were trimmed by 2 bases and 8 bases, with 18 bases remaining between them. Germline V lookup: CDR1 MDHEN, CDR2 SYDVKM. CDR3 bases: TGTGCCAGCAGTTTAGGTGGGGACAAGGGAAAAGGCTACACCTTC. This sequence encodes CASSLGGDKGKGYTF.

This clone appeared once. The chain recombines TRBV3-1 (or the pseudogene TRBV3-2) with TRBJ2-1, with 8 bases matching TRBD2. Germline V lookup: CDR1 LGHDT, CDR2 YNNKEL (reference sequence). The CDR3 totals 15 residues. Unmatched junction bases numbered 12, after V lost 4 bases and J lost 10 bases. CDR3 DNA sequence: TGTGCCAGCAGCCCGGGACTGCCGCGGGGGGAGGAGCAGTTCTTC. The encoded protein is CASSPGLPRGEEQFF.

This chain joins TRBV10-1 and TRBJ2-5; 8 bases fit TRBD1. Germline V gene data show CDR1 as WNHNN and CDR2 as SYGVQD (reference sequence). The CDR3 is made up of 13 amino acids. V lost 10 bases to trimming and J lost 5 bases; unmatched junction nucleotides: 9. The CDR3 loop reads CATQAGGRETQYF. The CDR3, as DNA: TGCGCCACCCAAGCAGGGGGCCGGGAGACCCAGTACTTC.

This clone was detected only once. The V and J genes are TRBV10-3 and TRBJ2-1; 8 positions match TRBD2. Trimming cost V 0 bases and J 13 bases; bases outside gene matches: 8. This CDR3 spans 14 amino acids. Germline V gene data show CDR1 as ENHRY and CDR2 as SYGVKD. The CDR3 region is CAISESVSRGAQFF. CDR3 sequence (DNA): TGTGCCATCAGTGAGTCCGTCTCGCGGGGGGCTCAGTTCTTC.

This clone was observed once. V usage is TRBV5-1 and J usage is TRBJ2-1, with 7 nucleotides matching TRBD2. This CDR3 is 17 amino acids long. Germline V CDR1 and CDR2: SGHRS, YFSETQ. V was pared by 4 bases and J by 10 bases, with 20 bases of the junction left unmatched. CDR3 region: CASSLGGLTRRGREQFF. The DNA for the CDR3 is TGCGCCAGCAGCCTGGGGGGACTAACACGGCGTGGGAGAGAGCAGTTCTTC.

This clone appeared a single time. The chain employs TRBV28 and TRBJ2-2, with D maybe TRBD1 (5 bases). The CDR3 sequence is 12 residues long. Germline CDR1 and CDR2: MDHEN and SYDVKM. V lost 5 bases, J lost 7 bases, and 8 bases lay in between. As DNA, the CDR3 is TGTGCCAGCAGTGCCGACAGCGGGGAGCTGTTTTTT. This sequence encodes CASSADSGELFF. Full variable domain (remainder filled in from reference TRBV28 and TRBJ2-2): DVKVTQSSRYLVKRTGEKVFLECVQDMDHENMFWYRQDPGLGLRLIYFSYDVKMKEKGDIPEGYSVSREKKERFSLILESASTNQTSMYLCASSADSGELFFGEGSRLTVL.

The genes are TRBV6-5 and TRBJ1-5; D gene uncertain. V lost 4 bases and J lost 8, with 12 bases in between. Looked up from germline, CDR1 is MNHEY and CDR2 is SVGAGI. The CDR3 totals 13 residues. Written as DNA, the CDR3 is TGTGCCAGCAGTTCGGAAAGCGGGGAGCCCCAGCATTTT. This translates into CASSSESGEPQHF.

V gene TRBV5-6 combines with J gene TRBJ1-2; 7 nucleotides match TRBD1. There are 19 residues in the CDR3. CDR1 and CDR2 from the germline V gene are SGHDT and YYEEEE. Losses at the gene ends were 4 bases for V and 0 bases for J; bases not matched to a gene: 18. The CDR3 DNA reads TGTGCCAGCAGCCGACAGGGTTCGGCAGGGACACTAGCTAACTATGGCTACACCTTC. Amino acid sequence: CASSRQGSAGTLANYGYTF.

The chain links TRBV9 to TRBJ2-1; D gene ambiguous. Trimming left V 2 bases short and J 9 bases short, with 15 bases between. The CDR3 consists of 14 residues. Germline CDR1 reads SGDLS; CDR2 reads YYNGEE. The CDR3 loop reads CASSVDPLESEQFF. The CDR3 coding sequence is TGTGCCAGCAGCGTCGATCCCCTAGAGAGTGAGCAGTTCTTC.

This chain connects TRBV5-1 to TRBJ1-2; D ambiguous. CDR3 length: 13 amino acids. V lost 0 bases and J 7 bases, leaving 10 bases between the germline ends. Per the germline V gene, CDR1 is SGHRS and CDR2 is YFSETQ. CDR3 DNA: TGCGCCAGCAGCTTGGACGGGGAGGGTGGCTACACCTTC. Its protein product is CASSLDGEGGYTF.

This chain joins TRBV28 and TRBJ1-6; TRBD1 agrees at 9 bases. There are 15 residues in the CDR3. In germline, CDR1 is MDHEN, CDR2 SYDVKM. Trimming removed 4 bases from V and 6 bases from J; junction bases left unmatched: 4. The CDR3 DNA sequence: TGTGCCAGCAGTTCGACAGGGGGAAGTAATTCACCCCTCCACTTT. As protein: CASSSTGGSNSPLHF.

This clone is a singleton in its sample. This chain uses TRBV5-1 with TRBJ2-5, with 10 bases identical to TRBD1. Germline V lookup: CDR1 SGHRS, CDR2 YFSETQ. The CDR3 runs to 14 residues. The V and J ends lost 4 bases and 1 base, in that order; junction bases with no gene match: 1. This chain's CDR3 is CASSGTGAQETQYF. The CDR3 DNA sequence: TGCGCCAGCAGCGGGACAGGGGCCCAAGAGACCCAGTACTTC.

The table lists this clone with many counts. This rearrangement joins TRBV2 to TRBJ1-3; 7 positions agree with TRBD1. The V segment lost 6 bases and the J segment 0 bases; nucleotides outside the gene matches: 5. Germline loops: CDR1 SNHLY, CDR2 FYNNEI. This CDR3 has 15 residues. The CDR3 sequence: CASRGQLTSGNTIYF. CDR3 coding DNA: TGTGCCAGCAGGGGACAGCTTACCTCTGGAAACACCATATATTTT.

The CDR3 reads CASSLAGQGFGYTF. As DNA, the CDR3 is TGCGCCAGCAGCTTGGCAGGACAGGGGTTTGGCTACACCTTC. The chain employs TRBV5-1 and TRBJ1-2; TRBD1 agrees at 9 bases. J lost 7 bases, V lost 0 bases, and 4 bases had no gene match. Germline lookup yields CDR1 SGHRS and CDR2 YFSETQ. This CDR3 comprises 14 residues.

Written as DNA, the CDR3 is TGTGCCAGCAGCTTAGGGGACCGACTAGAGAGGAATGAGCAGTTCTTC. Translated, it gives CASSLGDRLERNEQFF. The rearrangement links TRBV11-3 to TRBJ2-1; tentatively, D is TRBD2 (6 bases). Trimming pared 1 base from V and 7 bases from J, leaving 17 bases between. In germline, CDR1 is SGHNT, CDR2 YENEEA. The CDR3 is 16 residues long.